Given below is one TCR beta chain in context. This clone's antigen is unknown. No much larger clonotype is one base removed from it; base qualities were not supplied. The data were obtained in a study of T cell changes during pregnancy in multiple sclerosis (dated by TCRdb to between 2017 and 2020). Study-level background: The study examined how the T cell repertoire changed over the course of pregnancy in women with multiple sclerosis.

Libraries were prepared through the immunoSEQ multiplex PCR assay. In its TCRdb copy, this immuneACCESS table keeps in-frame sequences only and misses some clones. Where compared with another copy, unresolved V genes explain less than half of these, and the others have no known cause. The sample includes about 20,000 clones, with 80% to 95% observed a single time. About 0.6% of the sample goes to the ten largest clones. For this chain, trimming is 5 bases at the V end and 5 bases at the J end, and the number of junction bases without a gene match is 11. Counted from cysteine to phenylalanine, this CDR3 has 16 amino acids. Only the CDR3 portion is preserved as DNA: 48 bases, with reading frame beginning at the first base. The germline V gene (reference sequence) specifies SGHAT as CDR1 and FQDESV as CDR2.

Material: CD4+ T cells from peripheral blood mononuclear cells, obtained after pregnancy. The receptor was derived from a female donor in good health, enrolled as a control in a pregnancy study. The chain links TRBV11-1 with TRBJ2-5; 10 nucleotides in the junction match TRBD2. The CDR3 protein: CASSPFGSGGRETQYF. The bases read TGTGCCAGCAGCCCGTTTGGTAGCGGGGGGCGGGAGACCCAGTACTTC.